Only one count was recorded for the clone carrying this T cell receptor beta chain. What it binds is unknown. The PCR contained 60 Vbeta and 13 Jbeta primers. Sequencing used immunoSEQ multiplex PCR; TCRdb keeps in-frame clones, though not all of them. This sample has under 200,000 clones, with 55% to 65% found just once. The record originates from a study of cytomegalovirus exposure and HLA in healthy donors. Donors sampled were nominally healthy, though unrecorded immune exposures were likely. Study-wide points: It was reported that TCR beta sequences correctly inferred the HLA-A and HLA-B alleles for most subjects. Serostatus for CMV was the only available immune exposure information.

Germline CDR1 MGHRA, CDR2 YSYEKL. J gave up 0 bases and V 5 bases, and 4 bases lay outside the gene matches. The CDR3 has 16 residues. The chain uses TRBV4-1 and TRBJ2-7, with 13 bases identical to TRBD2. Sequenced material: PBMCs. This clonotype originated in a man aged 35 to 55 in good health and CMV-seronegative. In nucleotides, the CDR3 is TGCGCCAGCAGCTCCCGACTAGCGGGGGGCTCCTACGAGCAGTACTTC. Its protein is CASSSRLAGGSYEQYF.